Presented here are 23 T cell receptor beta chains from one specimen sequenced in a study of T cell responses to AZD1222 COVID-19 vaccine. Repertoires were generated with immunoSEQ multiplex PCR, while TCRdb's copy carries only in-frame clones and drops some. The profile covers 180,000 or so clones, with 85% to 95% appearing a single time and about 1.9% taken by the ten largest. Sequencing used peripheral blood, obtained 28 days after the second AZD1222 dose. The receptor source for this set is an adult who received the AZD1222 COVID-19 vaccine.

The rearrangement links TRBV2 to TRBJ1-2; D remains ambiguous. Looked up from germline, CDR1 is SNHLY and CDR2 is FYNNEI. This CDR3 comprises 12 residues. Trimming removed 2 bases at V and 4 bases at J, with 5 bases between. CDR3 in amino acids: CASSESRYGYTF. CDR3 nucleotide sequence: TGTGCCAGCAGTGAATCGCGCTATGGCTACACCTTC.

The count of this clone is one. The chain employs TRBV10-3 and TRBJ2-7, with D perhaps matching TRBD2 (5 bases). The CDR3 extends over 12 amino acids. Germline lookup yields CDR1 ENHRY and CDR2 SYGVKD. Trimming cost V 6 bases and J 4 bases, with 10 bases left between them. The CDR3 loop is CAISPGEYEQYF. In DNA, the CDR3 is TGTGCCATCAGCCCCGGGGAATACGAGCAGTACTTC.

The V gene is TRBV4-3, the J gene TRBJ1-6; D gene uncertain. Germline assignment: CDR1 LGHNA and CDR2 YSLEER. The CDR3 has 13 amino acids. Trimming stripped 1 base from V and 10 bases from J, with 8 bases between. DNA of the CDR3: TGCGCCAGCAGCCAAGGGAAGACGTCACCCCTCCACTTT. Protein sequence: CASSQGKTSPLHF.

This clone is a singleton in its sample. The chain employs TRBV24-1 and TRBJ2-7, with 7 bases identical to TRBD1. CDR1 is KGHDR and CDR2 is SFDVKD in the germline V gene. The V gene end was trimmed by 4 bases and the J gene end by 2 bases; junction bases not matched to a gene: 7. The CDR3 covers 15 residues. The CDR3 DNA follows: TGTGCCACCAGTGACCCCGGGACAGAGACCTACGAGCAGTACTTC. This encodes CATSDPGTETYEQYF.

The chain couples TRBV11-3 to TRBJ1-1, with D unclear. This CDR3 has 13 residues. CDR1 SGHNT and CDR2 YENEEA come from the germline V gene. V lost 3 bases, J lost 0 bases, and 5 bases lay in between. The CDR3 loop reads CASSFGLNTEAFF. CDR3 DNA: TGTGCCAGCAGCTTCGGTCTGAACACTGAAGCTTTCTTT.

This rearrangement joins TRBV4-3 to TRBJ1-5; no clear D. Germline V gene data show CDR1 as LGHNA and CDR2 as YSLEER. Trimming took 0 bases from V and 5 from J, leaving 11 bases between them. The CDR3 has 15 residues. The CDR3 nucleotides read TGCGCCAGCAGCCAAGATTTCACCGGTTATCAGCCCCAGCATTTT. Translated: CASSQDFTGYQPQHF.

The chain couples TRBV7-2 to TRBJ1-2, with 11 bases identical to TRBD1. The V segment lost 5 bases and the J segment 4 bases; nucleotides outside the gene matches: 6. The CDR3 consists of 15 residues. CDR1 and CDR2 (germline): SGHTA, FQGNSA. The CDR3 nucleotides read TGTGCCAGCAGCCCCGGACAGGGGGCTGCCTATGGCTACACCTTC. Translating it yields CASSPGQGAAYGYTF.

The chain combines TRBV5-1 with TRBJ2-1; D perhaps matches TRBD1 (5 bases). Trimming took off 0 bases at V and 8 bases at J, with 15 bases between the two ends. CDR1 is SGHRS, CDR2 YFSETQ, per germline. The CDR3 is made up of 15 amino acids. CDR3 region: CASSLDGAAFDEQFF. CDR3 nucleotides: TGCGCCAGCAGCTTGGATGGGGCCGCTTTCGATGAGCAGTTCTTC.

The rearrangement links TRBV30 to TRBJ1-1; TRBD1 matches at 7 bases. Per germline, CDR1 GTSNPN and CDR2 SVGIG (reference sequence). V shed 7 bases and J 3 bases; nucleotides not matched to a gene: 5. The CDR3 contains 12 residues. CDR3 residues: CASRQGDTEAFF. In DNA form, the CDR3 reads TGTGCCTCCAGACAGGGTGACACTGAAGCTTTCTTT.

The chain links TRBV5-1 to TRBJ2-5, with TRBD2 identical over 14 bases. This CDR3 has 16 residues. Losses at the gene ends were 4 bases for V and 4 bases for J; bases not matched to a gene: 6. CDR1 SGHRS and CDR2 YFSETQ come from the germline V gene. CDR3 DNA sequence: TGCGCCAGCAGCCTGACTAGCGGGGGGGCCGGAGAGACCCAGTACTTC. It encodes CASSLTSGGAGETQYF.

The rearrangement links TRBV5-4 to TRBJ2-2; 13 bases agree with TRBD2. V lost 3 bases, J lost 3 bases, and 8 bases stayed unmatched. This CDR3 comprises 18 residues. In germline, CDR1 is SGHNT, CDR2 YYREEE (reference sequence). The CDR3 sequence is CASSSPGLAGWDTGELFF. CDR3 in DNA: TGTGCCAGCAGCTCCCCGGGACTAGCGGGGTGGGACACCGGGGAGCTGTTTTTT.

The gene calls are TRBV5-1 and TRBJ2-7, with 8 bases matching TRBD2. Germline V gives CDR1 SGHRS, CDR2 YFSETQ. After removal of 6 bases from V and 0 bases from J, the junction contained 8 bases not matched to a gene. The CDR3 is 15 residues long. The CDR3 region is CASTVGGGSSYEQYF. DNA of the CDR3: TGCGCCAGCACCGTGGGCGGGGGGAGCTCCTACGAGCAGTACTTC.

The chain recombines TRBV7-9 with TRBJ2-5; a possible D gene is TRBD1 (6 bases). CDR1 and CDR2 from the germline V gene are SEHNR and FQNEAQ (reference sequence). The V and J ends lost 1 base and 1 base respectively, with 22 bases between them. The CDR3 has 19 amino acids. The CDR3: CASSLGSVYRDLFQETQYF. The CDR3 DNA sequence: TGTGCCAGCAGCTTAGGAAGTGTGTACAGGGATTTGTTCCAAGAGACCCAGTACTTC.

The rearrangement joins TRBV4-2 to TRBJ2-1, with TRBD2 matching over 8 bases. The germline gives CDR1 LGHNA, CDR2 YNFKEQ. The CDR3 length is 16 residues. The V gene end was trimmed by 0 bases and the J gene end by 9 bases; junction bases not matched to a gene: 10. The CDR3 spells CASSQEGSGEQGEQFF. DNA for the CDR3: TGTGCCAGCAGCCAAGAGGGTAGCGGGGAGCAAGGTGAGCAGTTCTTC.

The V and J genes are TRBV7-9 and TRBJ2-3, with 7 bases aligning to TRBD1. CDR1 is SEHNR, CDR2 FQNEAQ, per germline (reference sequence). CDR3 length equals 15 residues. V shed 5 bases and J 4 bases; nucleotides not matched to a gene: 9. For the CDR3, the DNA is TGTGCCAGCAGCCCCACAGGGGAAAGCCCAGATACGCAGTATTTT. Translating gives CASSPTGESPDTQYF.

CDR3 bases: TGTGCCAGTAGTTCCACCCGGACACTCACTAATTCACCCCTCCACTTT. Protein: CASSSTRTLTNSPLHF. This chain links TRBV19 with TRBJ1-6, with TRBD1 as a possible D gene (5 bases). CDR1 and CDR2 (germline): LNHDA, SQIVND (reference sequence). The CDR3 consists of 16 residues. The ends were cut back, 5 bases at V and 6 bases at J, with 17 bases in the middle.

DNA for the CDR3: TGTGCCAGCAGTCGAACTGTCCAAGAGACCCAGTACTTC. Its translation: CASSRTVQETQYF. The chain carries TRBV6-5 and TRBJ2-5; D unclear. The CDR3 contains 13 residues. Germline V gene sequence: CDR1 MNHEY, CDR2 SVGAGI. The V end lost 5 bases, the J end lost 1 base, and 8 bases lay between the germline ends.

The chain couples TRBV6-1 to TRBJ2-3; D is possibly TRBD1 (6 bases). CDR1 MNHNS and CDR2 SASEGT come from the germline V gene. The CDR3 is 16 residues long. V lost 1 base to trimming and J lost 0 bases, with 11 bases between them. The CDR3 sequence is CASSEVGTGSTDTQYF. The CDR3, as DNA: TGTGCCAGCAGTGAAGTGGGTACAGGGAGCACAGATACGCAGTATTTT.

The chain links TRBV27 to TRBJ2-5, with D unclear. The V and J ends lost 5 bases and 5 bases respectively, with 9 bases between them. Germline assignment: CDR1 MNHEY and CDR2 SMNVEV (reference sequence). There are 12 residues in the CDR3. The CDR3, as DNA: TGTGCCAGCAGTGGGGTCGGTGAGACCCAGTACTTC. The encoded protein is CASSGVGETQYF.

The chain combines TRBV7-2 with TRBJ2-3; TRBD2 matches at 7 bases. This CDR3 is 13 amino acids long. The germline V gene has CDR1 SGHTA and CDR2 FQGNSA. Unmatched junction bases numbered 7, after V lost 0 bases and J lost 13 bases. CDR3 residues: CASSLAGAGDKYF. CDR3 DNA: TGTGCCAGCAGCTTAGCCGGGGCGGGGGATAAGTATTTT. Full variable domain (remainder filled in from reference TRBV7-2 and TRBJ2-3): GAGVSQSPSNKVTEKGKDVELRCDPISGHTALYWYRQSLGQGLEFLIYFQGNSAPDKSGLPSDRFSAERTGGSVSTLTIQRTQQEDSAVYLCASSLAGAGDKYFGPGTRLTVL.

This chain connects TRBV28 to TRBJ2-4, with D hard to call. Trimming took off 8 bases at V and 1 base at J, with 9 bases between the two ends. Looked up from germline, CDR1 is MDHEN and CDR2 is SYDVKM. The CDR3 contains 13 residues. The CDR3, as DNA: TGTGCCAGCCTTGAGTCGGCCAAAAACATTCAGTACTTC. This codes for CASLESAKNIQYF.

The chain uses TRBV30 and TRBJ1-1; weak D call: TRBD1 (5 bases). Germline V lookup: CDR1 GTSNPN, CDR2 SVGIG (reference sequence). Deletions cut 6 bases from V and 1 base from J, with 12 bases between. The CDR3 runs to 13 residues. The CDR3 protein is CACRDRKNTEAFF. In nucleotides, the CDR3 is TGTGCCTGCCGTGACAGAAAGAACACTGAAGCTTTCTTT.

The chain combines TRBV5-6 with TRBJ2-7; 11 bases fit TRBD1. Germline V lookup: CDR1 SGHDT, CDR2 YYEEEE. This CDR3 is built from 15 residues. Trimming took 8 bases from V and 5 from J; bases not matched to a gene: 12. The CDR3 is CASRSRDRGSHEQYF. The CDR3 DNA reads TGTGCCAGTAGATCTCGGGACAGGGGGAGCCACGAGCAGTACTTC. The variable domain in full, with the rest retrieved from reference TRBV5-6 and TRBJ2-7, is DAGVTQSPTHLIKTRGQQVTLRCSPKSGHDTVSWYQQALGQGPQFIFQYYEEEERQRGNFPDRFSGHQFPNYSSELNVNALLLGDSALYLCASRSRDRGSHEQYFGPGTRLTVT.